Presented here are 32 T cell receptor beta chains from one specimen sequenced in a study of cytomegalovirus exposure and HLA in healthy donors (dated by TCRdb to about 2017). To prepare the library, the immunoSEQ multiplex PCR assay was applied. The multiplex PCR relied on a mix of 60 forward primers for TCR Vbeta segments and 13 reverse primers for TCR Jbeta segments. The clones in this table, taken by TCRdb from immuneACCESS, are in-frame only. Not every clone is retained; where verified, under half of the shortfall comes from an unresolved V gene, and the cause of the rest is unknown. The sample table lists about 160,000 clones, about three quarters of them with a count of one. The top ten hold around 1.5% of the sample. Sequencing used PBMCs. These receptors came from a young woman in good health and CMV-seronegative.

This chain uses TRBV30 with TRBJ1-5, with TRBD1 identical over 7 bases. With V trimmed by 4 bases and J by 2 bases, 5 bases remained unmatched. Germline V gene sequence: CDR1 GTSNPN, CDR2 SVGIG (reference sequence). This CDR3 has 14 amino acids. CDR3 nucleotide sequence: TGTGCCTGGACTAGGACAGGAGGCAATCAGCCCCAGCATTTT. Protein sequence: CAWTRTGGNQPQHF.

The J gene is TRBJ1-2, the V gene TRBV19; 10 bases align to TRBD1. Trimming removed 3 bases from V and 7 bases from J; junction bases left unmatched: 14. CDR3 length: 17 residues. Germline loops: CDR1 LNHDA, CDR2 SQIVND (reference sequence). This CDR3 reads CASSISTGGNMRGGYTF. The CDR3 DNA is TGTGCCAGTAGTATTTCGACAGGGGGCAATATGAGAGGTGGCTACACCTTC. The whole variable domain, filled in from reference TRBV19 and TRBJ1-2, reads DGGITQSPKYLFRKEGQNVTLSCEQNLNHDAMYWYRQDPGQGLRLIYYSQIVNDFQKGDIAEGYSVSREKKESFPLTVTSAQKNPTAFYLCASSISTGGNMRGGYTFGSGTRLTVV.

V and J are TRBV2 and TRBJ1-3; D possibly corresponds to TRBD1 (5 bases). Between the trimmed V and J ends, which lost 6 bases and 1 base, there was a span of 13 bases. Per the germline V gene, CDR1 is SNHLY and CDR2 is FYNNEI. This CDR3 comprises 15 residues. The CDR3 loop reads CASSGYTGSGNTIYF. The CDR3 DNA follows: TGTGCCAGCAGCGGGTACACAGGTTCTGGAAACACCATATATTTT. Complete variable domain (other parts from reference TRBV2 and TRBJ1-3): EPEVTQTPSHQVTQMGQEVILRCVPISNHLYFYWYRQILGQKVEFLVSFYNNEISEKSEIFDDQFSVERPDGSNFTLKIRSTKLEDSAMYFCASSGYTGSGNTIYFGEGSWLTVV.

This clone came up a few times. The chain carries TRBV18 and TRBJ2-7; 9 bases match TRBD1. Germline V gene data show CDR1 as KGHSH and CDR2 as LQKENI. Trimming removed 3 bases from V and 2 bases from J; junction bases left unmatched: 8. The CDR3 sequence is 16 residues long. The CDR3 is CASSPSRDRVPYEQYF. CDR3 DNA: TGTGCCAGCTCACCCTCCCGGGACAGGGTACCCTACGAGCAGTACTTC.

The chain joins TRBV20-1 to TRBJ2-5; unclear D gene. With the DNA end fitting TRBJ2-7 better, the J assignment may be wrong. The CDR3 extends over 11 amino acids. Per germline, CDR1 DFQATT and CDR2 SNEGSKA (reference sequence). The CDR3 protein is CSANGDYEQYF. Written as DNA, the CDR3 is TGCAGTGCCAATGGGGACTACGAGCAGTACTTC.

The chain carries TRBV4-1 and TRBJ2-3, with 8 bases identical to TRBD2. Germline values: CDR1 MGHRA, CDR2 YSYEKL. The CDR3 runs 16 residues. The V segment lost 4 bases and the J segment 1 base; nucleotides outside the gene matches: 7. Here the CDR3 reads CASSRLRLARTDTQYF. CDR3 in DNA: TGCGCCAGCAGCCGCCTCCGACTAGCGCGCACAGATACGCAGTATTTT.

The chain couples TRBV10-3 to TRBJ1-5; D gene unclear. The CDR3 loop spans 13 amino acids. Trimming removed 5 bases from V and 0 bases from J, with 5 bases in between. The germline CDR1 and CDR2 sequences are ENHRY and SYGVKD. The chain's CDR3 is CAISPNSNQPQHF. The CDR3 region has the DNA TGTGCCATCAGTCCTAATAGCAATCAGCCCCAGCATTTT.

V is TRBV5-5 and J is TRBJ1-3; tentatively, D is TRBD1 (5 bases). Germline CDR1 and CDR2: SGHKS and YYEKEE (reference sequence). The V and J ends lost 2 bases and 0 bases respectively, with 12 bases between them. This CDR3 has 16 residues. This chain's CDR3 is CASSFIGGASGNTIYF. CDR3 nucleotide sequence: TGTGCCAGCAGCTTTATTGGAGGGGCCTCTGGAAACACCATATATTTT.

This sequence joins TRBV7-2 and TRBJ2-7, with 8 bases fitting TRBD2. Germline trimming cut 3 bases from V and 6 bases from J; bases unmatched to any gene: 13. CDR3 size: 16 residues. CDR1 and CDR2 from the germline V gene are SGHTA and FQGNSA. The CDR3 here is CASSLNPPGLALEQYF. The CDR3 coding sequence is TGTGCCAGCAGCTTGAACCCCCCCGGACTAGCTCTCGAGCAGTACTTC.

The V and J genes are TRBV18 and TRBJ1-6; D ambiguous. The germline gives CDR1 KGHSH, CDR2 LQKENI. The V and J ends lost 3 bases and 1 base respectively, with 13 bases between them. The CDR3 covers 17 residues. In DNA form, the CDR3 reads TGTGCCAGCTCACCGGTTGGGTTCGGGTCCTATAATTCACCCCTCCACTTT. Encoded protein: CASSPVGFGSYNSPLHF.

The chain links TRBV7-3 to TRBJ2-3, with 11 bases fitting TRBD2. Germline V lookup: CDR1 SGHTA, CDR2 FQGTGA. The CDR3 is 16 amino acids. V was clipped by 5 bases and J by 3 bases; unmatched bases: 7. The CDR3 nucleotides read TGTGCCAGCAGCATGGGACTAGCGGATGGAACAGATACGCAGTATTTT. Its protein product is CASSMGLADGTDTQYF.

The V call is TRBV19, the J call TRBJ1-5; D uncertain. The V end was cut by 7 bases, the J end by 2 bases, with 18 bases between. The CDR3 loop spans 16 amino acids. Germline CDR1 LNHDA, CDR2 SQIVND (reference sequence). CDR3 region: CASTPGGRMGNQPQHF. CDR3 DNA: TGTGCCAGTACTCCTGGAGGGAGGATGGGCAATCAGCCCCAGCATTTT.

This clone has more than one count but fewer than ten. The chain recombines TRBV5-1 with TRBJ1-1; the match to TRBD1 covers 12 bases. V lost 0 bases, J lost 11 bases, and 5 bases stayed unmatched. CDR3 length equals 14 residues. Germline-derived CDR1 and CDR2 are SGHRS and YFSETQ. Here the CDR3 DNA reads TGCGCCAGCAGCTTGGAAGGGACAGGGGGCACGGCTTTCTTT. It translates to CASSLEGTGGTAFF.

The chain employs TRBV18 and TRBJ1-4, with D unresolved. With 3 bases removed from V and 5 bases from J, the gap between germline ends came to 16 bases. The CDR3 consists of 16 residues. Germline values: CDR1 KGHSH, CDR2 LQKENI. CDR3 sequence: CASSPAGGSLNEKLFF. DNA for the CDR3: TGTGCCAGCTCACCGGCAGGTGGGTCTCTGAATGAAAAACTGTTTTTT.

CDR3 sequence reads: CASSDGHRIYF. DNA of the CDR3: TGTGCCAGCAGTGACGGACATCGCATATATTTT. V gene TRBV6-1 combines with J gene TRBJ1-3; tentatively, D is TRBD1 (5 bases). This CDR3 has 11 amino acids. Per germline, CDR1 MNHNS and CDR2 SASEGT. V lost 3 bases and J 12 bases, leaving 9 bases between the germline ends.

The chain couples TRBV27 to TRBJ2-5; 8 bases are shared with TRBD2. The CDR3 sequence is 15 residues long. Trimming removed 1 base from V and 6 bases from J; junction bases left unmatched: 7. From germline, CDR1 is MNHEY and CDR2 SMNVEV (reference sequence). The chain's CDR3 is CASSLYGTRVQTQYF. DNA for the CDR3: TGTGCCAGCAGTTTATACGGGACTAGAGTCCAGACCCAGTACTTC.

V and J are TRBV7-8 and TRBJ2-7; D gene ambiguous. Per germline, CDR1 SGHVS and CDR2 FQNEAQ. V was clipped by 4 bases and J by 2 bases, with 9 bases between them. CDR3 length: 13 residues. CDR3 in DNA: TGTGCCAGCAGCTCCCCCAGTACCTACGAGCAGTACTTC. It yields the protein CASSSPSTYEQYF.

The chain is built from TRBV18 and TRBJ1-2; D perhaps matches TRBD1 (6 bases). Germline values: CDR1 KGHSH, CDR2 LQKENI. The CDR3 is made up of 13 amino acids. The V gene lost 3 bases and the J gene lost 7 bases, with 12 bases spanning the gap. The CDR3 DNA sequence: TGTGCCAGCTCACCTCAGGGGATGCGTGGCTACACCTTC. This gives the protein CASSPQGMRGYTF.

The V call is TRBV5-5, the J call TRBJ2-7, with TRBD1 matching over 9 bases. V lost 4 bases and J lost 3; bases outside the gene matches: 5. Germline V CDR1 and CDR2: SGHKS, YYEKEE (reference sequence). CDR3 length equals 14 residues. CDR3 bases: TGTGCCAGCAGCCCCGACAGGGGGAGCTACGAGCAGTACTTC. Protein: CASSPDRGSYEQYF.

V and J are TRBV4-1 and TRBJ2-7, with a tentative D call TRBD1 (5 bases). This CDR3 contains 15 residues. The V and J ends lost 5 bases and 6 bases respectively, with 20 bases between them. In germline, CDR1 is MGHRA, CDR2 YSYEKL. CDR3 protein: CASSELTGFGVEQYF. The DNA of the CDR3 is TGCGCCAGCAGCGAATTAACAGGATTTGGGGTCGAGCAGTACTTC.

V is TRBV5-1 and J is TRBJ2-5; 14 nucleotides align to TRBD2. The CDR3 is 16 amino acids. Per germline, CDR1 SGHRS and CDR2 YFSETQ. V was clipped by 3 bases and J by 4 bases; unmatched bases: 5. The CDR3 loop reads CASSWMTSGGGETQYF. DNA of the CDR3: TGCGCCAGCAGCTGGATGACTAGCGGGGGGGGAGAGACCCAGTACTTC.

CDR3 in amino acids: CASSPTSGGEETQYF. The CDR3 region has the DNA TGTGCCAGCAGCCCTACCAGCGGGGGGGAAGAGACCCAGTACTTC. This chain joins TRBV5-6 and TRBJ2-5; the match to TRBD2 covers 10 bases. V lost 4 bases and J lost 3; bases outside the gene matches: 6. The CDR3 covers 15 residues. Germline V CDR1 and CDR2: SGHDT, YYEEEE.

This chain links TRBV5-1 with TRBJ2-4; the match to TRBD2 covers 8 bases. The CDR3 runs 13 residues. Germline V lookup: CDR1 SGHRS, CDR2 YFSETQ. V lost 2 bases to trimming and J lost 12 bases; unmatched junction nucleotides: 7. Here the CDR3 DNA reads TGCGCCAGCAGCTTCGGACTAGCAAAGCCTCAGTACTTC. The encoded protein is CASSFGLAKPQYF.

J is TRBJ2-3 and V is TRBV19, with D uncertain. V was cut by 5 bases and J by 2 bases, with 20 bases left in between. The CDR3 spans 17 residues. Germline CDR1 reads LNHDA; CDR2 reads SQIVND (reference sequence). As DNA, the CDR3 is TGTGCCAGTAGTCGCGGCCGACTCAGAGCCCTCACAGATACGCAGTATTTT. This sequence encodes CASSRGRLRALTDTQYF. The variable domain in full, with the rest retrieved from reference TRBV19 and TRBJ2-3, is DGGITQSPKYLFRKEGQNVTLSCEQNLNHDAMYWYRQDPGQGLRLIYYSQIVNDFQKGDIAEGYSVSREKKESFPLTVTSAQKNPTAFYLCASSRGRLRALTDTQYFGPGTRLTVL.

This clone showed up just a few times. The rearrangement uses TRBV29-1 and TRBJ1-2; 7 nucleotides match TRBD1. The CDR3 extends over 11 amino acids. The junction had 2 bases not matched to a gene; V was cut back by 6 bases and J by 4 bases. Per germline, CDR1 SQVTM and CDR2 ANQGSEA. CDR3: CSVRDSYGYTF. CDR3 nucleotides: TGCAGCGTGAGGGACAGCTATGGCTACACCTTC.

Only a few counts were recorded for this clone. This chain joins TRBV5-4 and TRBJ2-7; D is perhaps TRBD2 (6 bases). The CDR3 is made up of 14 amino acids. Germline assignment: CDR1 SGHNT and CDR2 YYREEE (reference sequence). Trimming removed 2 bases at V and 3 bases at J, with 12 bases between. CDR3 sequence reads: CASSFGGADYEQYF. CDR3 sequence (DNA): TGTGCCAGCAGCTTTGGAGGGGCGGACTACGAGCAGTACTTC.

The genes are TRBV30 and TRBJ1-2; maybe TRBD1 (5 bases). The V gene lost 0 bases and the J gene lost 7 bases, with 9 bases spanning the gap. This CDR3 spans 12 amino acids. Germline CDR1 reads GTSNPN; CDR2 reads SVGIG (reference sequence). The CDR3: CAWSVLGPGYTF. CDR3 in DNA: TGTGCCTGGAGTGTCCTGGGGCCTGGCTACACCTTC. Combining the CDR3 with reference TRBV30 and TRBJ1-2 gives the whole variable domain SQTIHQWPATLVQPVGSPLSLECTVEGTSNPNLYWYRQAAGRGLQLLFYSVGIGQISSEVPQNLSASRPQDRQFILSSKKLLLSDSGFYLCAWSVLGPGYTFGSGTRLTVV.

The CDR3 is CASSVGERSGNTIYF. Written as DNA, the CDR3 is TGTGCCAGCAGTGTCGGAGAAAGGTCTGGAAACACCATATATTTT. This sequence joins TRBV2 and TRBJ1-3; D is unresolved. Trimming pared 4 bases from V and 1 base from J, leaving 11 bases between. Germline CDR1 reads SNHLY; CDR2 reads FYNNEI. This CDR3 region has 15 residues.

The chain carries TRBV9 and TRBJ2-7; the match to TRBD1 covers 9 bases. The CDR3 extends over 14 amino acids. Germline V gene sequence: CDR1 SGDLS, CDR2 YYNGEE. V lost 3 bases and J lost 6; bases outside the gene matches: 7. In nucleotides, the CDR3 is TGTGCCAGCAGCGCAGGACAGGGGAGGGGCGAGCAGTACTTC. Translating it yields CASSAGQGRGEQYF.

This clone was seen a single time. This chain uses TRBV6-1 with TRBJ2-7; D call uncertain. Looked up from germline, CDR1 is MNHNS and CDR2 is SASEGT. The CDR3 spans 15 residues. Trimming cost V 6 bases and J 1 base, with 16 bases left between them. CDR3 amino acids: CASSAQAGQSYEQYF. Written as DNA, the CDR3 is TGTGCCAGCAGCGCGCAAGCTGGGCAGTCCTACGAGCAGTACTTC.

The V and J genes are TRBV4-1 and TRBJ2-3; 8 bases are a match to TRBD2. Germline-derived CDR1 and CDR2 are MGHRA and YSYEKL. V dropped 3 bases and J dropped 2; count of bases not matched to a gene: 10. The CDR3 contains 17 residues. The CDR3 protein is CASSQLRSGGSTDTQYF. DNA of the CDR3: TGCGCCAGCAGCCAGTTGAGAAGCGGGGGCTCCACAGATACGCAGTATTTT.

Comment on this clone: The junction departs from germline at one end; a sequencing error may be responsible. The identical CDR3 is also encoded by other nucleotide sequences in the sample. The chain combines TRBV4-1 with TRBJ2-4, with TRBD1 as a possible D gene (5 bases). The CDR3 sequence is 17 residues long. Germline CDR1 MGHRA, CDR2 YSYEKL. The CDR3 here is CASSQAPGRARQDIQYF. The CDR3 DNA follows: TGCGCCAGTAGCCAAGCCCCTGGCAGGGCAAGGCAGGACATTCAGTACTTC.